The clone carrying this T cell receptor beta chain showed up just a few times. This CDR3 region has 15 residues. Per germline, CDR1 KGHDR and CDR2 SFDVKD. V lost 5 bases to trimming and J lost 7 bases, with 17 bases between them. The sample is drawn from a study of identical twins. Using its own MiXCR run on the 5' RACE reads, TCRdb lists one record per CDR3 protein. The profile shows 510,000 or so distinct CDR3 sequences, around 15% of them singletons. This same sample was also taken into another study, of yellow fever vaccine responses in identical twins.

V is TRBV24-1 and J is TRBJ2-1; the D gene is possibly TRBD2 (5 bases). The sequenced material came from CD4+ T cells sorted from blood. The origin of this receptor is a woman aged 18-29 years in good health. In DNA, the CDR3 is TGTGCCACCAGTGGGTTCACATGGGGAGAAAATGAGCAGTTCTTC. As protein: CATSGFTWGENEQFF.